The 23 T cell receptor beta chains below all came from one sample that was sequenced in a study of T cell responses to AZD1222 COVID-19 vaccine (dated by TCRdb to about 2021). The time point label here, explained by the study, means: baseline before first vaccination. The library was generated by the immunoSEQ multiplex PCR assay. Here the immuneACCESS table is served through TCRdb, limited to in-frame sequences with V and J called. Missing clones are a known gap in these copies; in checked studies unresolved V genes cover under half, and the rest lacks a known reason. This sample comprises 100,000 to 150,000 clones, about 89% of them detected only once. Of the sample, less than 11% is held by the ten largest clones. The source material was peripheral blood, sampled on day 0 of AZD1222 vaccination. The source of these receptors is an adult in good health.

The V gene is TRBV4-1, the J gene TRBJ2-3; 12 bases line up with TRBD1. This CDR3 comprises 17 residues. Per germline, CDR1 MGHRA and CDR2 YSYEKL. V gave up 0 bases and J gave up 4 bases; unmatched junction bases: 5. In DNA, the CDR3 is TGCGCCAGCAGCCAAGATGGGACAGGGGGCAGGGCAGATACGCAGTATTTT. Translated, it gives CASSQDGTGGRADTQYF.

V is TRBV5-1 and J is TRBJ1-2; unclear D gene. The CDR3 has 14 residues. Germline CDR1 is SGHRS and CDR2 is YFSETQ. V dropped 4 bases and J dropped 4 bases, with 14 bases sitting between them. CDR3: CASSPGPTLYGYTF. The CDR3, as DNA: TGCGCCAGCAGCCCCGGGCCAACCCTCTATGGCTACACCTTC.

The V and J genes are TRBV3-1 (or the pseudogene TRBV3-2) and TRBJ1-5, with a tentative D call TRBD1 (5 bases). Trimming pared 0 bases from V and 3 bases from J, leaving 6 bases between. Per the germline V gene, CDR1 is LGHDT and CDR2 is YNNKEL (reference sequence). The CDR3 has 14 amino acids. CDR3 nucleotides: TGTGCCAGCAGCCAAGACAGGGCCAATCAGCCCCAGCATTTT. Amino acids: CASSQDRANQPQHF.

This clone came up once. The CDR3 here is CASRQGLGEKLFF. The CDR3 coding sequence is TGTGCCAGCAGACAGGGGTTAGGTGAAAAACTGTTTTTT. This chain links TRBV6-5 with TRBJ1-4; 7 bases are shared with TRBD1. Trimming at V came to 6 bases and at J to 7 bases, leaving 5 bases not matched to a gene. CDR1 and CDR2 from the germline V gene are MNHEY and SVGAGI. The length of the CDR3 is 13 residues.

The chain uses TRBV10-3 and TRBJ2-2, with D possibly being TRBD1 (5 bases). The CDR3 has 14 amino acids. CDR1 and CDR2 from the germline V gene are ENHRY and SYGVKD. V dropped 4 bases and J dropped 2 bases, with 8 bases sitting between them. The CDR3 DNA follows: TGTGCCATCAGTGGACAGCAAAACACCGGGGAGCTGTTTTTT. It encodes CAISGQQNTGELFF.

The CDR3 reads CASSLAGAGGDEQYF. Written as DNA, the CDR3 is TGTGCCAGCAGCTTGGCGGGGGCAGGGGGTGACGAGCAGTACTTC. This chain joins TRBV5-6 and TRBJ2-7, with D perhaps TRBD1 (7 bases). The CDR3 runs to 15 residues. The V end was cut by 0 bases, the J end by 5 bases, with 15 bases between. The germline V gene encodes CDR1 SGHDT and CDR2 YYEEEE.

The genes are TRBV19 and TRBJ1-5; unclear D gene. The CDR3 spans 15 residues. Germline V gene data show CDR1 as LNHDA and CDR2 as SQIVND (reference sequence). The ends were cut back, 6 bases at V and 2 bases at J, with 14 bases in the middle. CDR3 amino acids: CASRSSSQRNQPQHF. In DNA, the CDR3 is TGTGCCAGTAGGTCAAGTTCTCAACGCAATCAGCCCCAGCATTTT.

The rearrangement joins TRBV19 to TRBJ1-2, with TRBD1 matching 9 bases. The CDR3 is 14 residues long. CDR1 LNHDA and CDR2 SQIVND come from the germline V gene (reference sequence). The trim removed 8 bases at V and 6 bases at J, leaving 10 bases unmatched. CDR3 nucleotide sequence: TGTGCCAGTGAGCCCGACAGGGGGTCCCATGGCTACACCTTC. This encodes CASEPDRGSHGYTF.

The rearrangement joins TRBV27 to TRBJ1-2; 7 nucleotides match TRBD1. CDR3 size: 13 residues. Germline V lookup: CDR1 MNHEY, CDR2 SMNVEV (reference sequence). Germline trimming cut 3 bases from V and 4 bases from J; bases unmatched to any gene: 2. The CDR3 reads CASSLAGGYGYTF. CDR3 coding DNA: TGTGCCAGCAGTTTGGCAGGGGGCTATGGCTACACCTTC.

This clone was counted between two and nine times. The CDR3 bases are TGCGCCAGCAGCAGAGGGACTAGCGGGGCGAACACCGGGGAGCTGTTTTTT. It is translated as CASSRGTSGANTGELFF. The chain has TRBV5-1 and TRBJ2-2; 13 nucleotides match TRBD2. Germline assignment: CDR1 SGHRS and CDR2 YFSETQ. This CDR3 is built from 17 residues. J was trimmed by 0 bases and V by 4 bases; bases with no gene match: 3.

The V call is TRBV18, the J call TRBJ2-7; no definite D call. V lost 0 bases and J lost 5, with 17 bases in between. CDR3 length: 16 amino acids. Looked up from germline, CDR1 is KGHSH and CDR2 is LQKENI. CDR3 bases: TGTGCCAGCTCACCACCGAAACCGGTGAGGACCGACGAGCAGTACTTC. This translates into CASSPPKPVRTDEQYF.

V gene TRBV28 combines with J gene TRBJ1-4, with 7 nucleotides matching TRBD1. This CDR3 has 14 amino acids. Looked up from germline, CDR1 is MDHEN and CDR2 is SYDVKM. Losses at the gene ends were 1 base for V and 11 bases for J; bases not matched to a gene: 7. The chain's CDR3 is CASSLLQGNRKLFF. The DNA of the CDR3 is TGTGCCAGCAGTTTATTACAGGGGAATAGGAAACTGTTTTTT.

The chain uses TRBV13 and TRBJ2-3; D is possibly TRBD2 (5 bases). Germline V CDR1 and CDR2: PRHDT, FYEKMQ (reference sequence). Trimming removed 5 bases from V and 0 bases from J, with 12 bases in between. The CDR3 loop spans 15 amino acids. The CDR3 sequence: CASSVVWTSTDTQYF. Here the CDR3 DNA reads TGTGCCAGCAGCGTTGTGTGGACTAGCACAGATACGCAGTATTTT.

V is TRBV2 and J is TRBJ2-1; TRBD2 matches at 8 bases. Trimming removed 4 bases from V and 6 bases from J; junction bases left unmatched: 8. CDR1 is SNHLY, CDR2 FYNNEI, per germline. This CDR3 region has 15 residues. The CDR3 loop is CASSAGGASFNEQFF. CDR3 DNA sequence: TGTGCCAGCAGTGCCGGGGGGGCGTCTTTCAATGAGCAGTTCTTC.

This chain connects TRBV7-8 to TRBJ1-2; 9 bases map to TRBD1. Germline V lookup: CDR1 SGHVS, CDR2 FQNEAQ. Germline trimming cut 4 bases from V and 8 bases from J; bases unmatched to any gene: 14. The CDR3 covers 16 residues. CDR3 coding DNA: TGTGCCAGCAGCTCGCTCACTGGGACAGGGAATCGGGGCTACACCTTC. It specifies CASSSLTGTGNRGYTF.

The J gene is TRBJ2-7, the V gene TRBV28; D not resolved. The CDR3 sequence is 11 residues long. Per the germline V gene, CDR1 is MDHEN and CDR2 is SYDVKM. V was clipped by 4 bases and J by 5 bases, with 6 bases between them. The CDR3 reads CASSSQDEQYF. CDR3 DNA: TGTGCCAGCAGTTCCCAGGACGAGCAGTACTTC.

The chain has TRBV5-6 and TRBJ2-2; D is unresolved. The V end lost 0 bases, the J end lost 5 bases, and 5 bases lay between the germline ends. Germline CDR1 and CDR2: SGHDT and YYEEEE. The CDR3 contains 13 residues. The CDR3 is CASSLVQTGELFF. CDR3 coding DNA: TGTGCCAGCAGCTTGGTCCAGACCGGGGAGCTGTTTTTT.

CDR3 nucleotides: TGTGCCAGCAGTCTACCGGGCACAGATACGCAGTATTTT. As protein: CASSLPGTDTQYF. The rearrangement joins TRBV27 to TRBJ2-3, with D hard to call. With 5 bases removed from V and 1 base from J, the gap between germline ends came to 7 bases. The germline V gene encodes CDR1 MNHEY and CDR2 SMNVEV (reference sequence). The CDR3 has 13 residues.

The gene calls are TRBV28 and TRBJ1-2; 7 bases fit TRBD1. The CDR3 length is 15 residues. Germline trimming cut 6 bases from V and 3 bases from J; bases unmatched to any gene: 10. CDR1 and CDR2 (germline): MDHEN, SYDVKM. Written as DNA, the CDR3 is TGTGCCAGCAGCTTAACCCAGGGGGTTCACTATGGCTACACCTTC. Amino acid sequence: CASSLTQGVHYGYTF.

The chain links TRBV7-2 to TRBJ2-7, with 11 bases fitting TRBD2. V dropped 3 bases and J dropped 4; count of bases not matched to a gene: 2. Germline CDR1 SGHTA, CDR2 FQGNSA. The CDR3 is made up of 14 amino acids. CDR3 in amino acids: CASSFGLAGYEQYF. In nucleotides, the CDR3 is TGTGCCAGCAGCTTCGGACTAGCGGGTTACGAGCAGTACTTC.

This clone was seen just once. The chain couples TRBV7-9 to TRBJ1-1; D is unclear. V lost 2 bases to trimming and J lost 1 base, with 11 bases between them. Germline V lookup: CDR1 SEHNR, CDR2 FQNEAQ (reference sequence). This CDR3 is 15 amino acids long. DNA for the CDR3: TGTGCCAGCAGCTTATCGGATCTGCCGAACACTGAAGCTTTCTTT. Amino acids: CASSLSDLPNTEAFF.

V usage is TRBV19 and J usage is TRBJ1-5; maybe TRBD1 (5 bases). Trimming shortened V by 4 bases and J by 0 bases, and 10 bases separated the two germline ends. The germline CDR1 and CDR2 sequences are LNHDA and SQIVND (reference sequence). This CDR3 is 15 amino acids long. This chain's CDR3 is CASSTTDYSNQPQHF. The CDR3 bases are TGTGCCAGTAGTACGACAGATTATAGCAATCAGCCCCAGCATTTT. Variable domain in full (rest from reference TRBV19 and TRBJ1-5): DGGITQSPKYLFRKEGQNVTLSCEQNLNHDAMYWYRQDPGQGLRLIYYSQIVNDFQKGDIAEGYSVSREKKESFPLTVTSAQKNPTAFYLCASSTTDYSNQPQHFGDGTRLSIL.

This clone was seen only once. The rearrangement links TRBV7-3 to TRBJ2-2, with 9 positions matching TRBD2. The CDR3 runs 16 residues. Germline CDR1 is SGHTA and CDR2 is FQGTGA. J gave up 5 bases and V 5 bases, and 9 bases lay outside the gene matches. In nucleotides, the CDR3 is TGTGCCAGCAGCCCACATAGCGGGAGTGATACCGGGGAGCTGTTTTTT. Translated: CASSPHSGSDTGELFF.